This T cell receptor (beta chain) is drawn from a study of neurological immune-mediated disorders. Study-wide context: Of the multiple sclerosis patients, around 35 in total, some 30 were relapsing-remitting and 3 were secondary progressive.

Germline loops: CDR1 DFQATT, CDR2 SNEGSKA (reference sequence). Deletions cut 6 bases from V and 1 base from J, with 17 bases between. The CDR3 runs to 15 residues. This clonotype was counted many times. The antigen remains undetermined. General study results and limits: Multiple sclerosis was found to have the least TCR clonal expansion, below healthy controls, and HTLV-1-associated myelopathy the most.

MiXCR was run by TCRdb on the 5' RACE reads, yielding one entry per CDR3 protein. Among tens of thousands of distinct CDR3 sequences, under 5% were seen once, and the ten largest hold 6.5% to 7.5%. The chain employs TRBV20-1 and TRBJ2-3; either TRBD1 or TRBD2 may supply D (5 bases each). The material sequenced was PBMCs. This TCR was recovered from a man under 40 with multiple sclerosis. In nucleotides, the CDR3 is TGCAGTGCCCCAAAGCCGGGACCCCGCACAGATACGCAGTATTTT. Its translation is CSAPKPGPRTDTQYF.